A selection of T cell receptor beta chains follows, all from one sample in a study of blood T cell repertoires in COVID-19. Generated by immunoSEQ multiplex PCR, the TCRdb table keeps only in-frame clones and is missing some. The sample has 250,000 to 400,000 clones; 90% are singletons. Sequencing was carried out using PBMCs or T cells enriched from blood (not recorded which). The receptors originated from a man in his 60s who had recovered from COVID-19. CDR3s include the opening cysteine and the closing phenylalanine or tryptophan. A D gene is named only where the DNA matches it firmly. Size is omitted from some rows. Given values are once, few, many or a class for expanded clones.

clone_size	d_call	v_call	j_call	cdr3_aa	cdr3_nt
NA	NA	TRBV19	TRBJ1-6	CASSIDGRGRVNSPLHF	TGTGCCAGTAGTATAGACGGCAGGGGCCGCGTTAATTCACCCCTCCACTTT
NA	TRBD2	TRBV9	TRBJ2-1	CASSTMGLADNEQFF	TGTGCCAGCAGCACAATGGGACTAGCTGATAATGAGCAGTTCTTC
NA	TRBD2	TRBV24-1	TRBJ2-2	CATSDRDYRNTGELFF	TGTGCCACCAGTGATCGGGACTACCGGAACACCGGGGAGCTGTTTTTT
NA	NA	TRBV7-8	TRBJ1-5	CASSLAVQVQVSPQHF	TGTGCCAGCAGCTTAGCTGTCCAGGTTCAGGTTTCGCCCCAGCATTTT
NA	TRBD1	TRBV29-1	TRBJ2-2	CSTRDRVTGELFF	TGCAGCACCCGGGACAGGGTCACCGGGGAGCTGTTTTTT
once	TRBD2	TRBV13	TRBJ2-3	CASSHSGLAGRTDTQYF	TGTGCCAGCAGCCATTCTGGACTAGCGGGGCGCACAGATACGCAGTATTTT
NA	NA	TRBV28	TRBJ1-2	CASSTGGGDLRYTF	TGTGCCAGCAGTACGGGGGGCGGGGATTTGCGCTACACCTTC
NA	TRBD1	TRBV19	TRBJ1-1	CASSINYVDRGNTEAFF	TGTGCCAGTAGTATCAACTACGTGGACAGGGGGAACACTGAAGCTTTCTTT
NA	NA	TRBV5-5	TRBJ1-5	CASSTDPGVQPQHF	TGTGCCAGCAGCACCGACCCAGGGGTACAGCCCCAGCATTTT
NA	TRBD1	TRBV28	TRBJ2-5	CASSLIRGSNTETQYF	TGTGCCAGCAGTTTAATCAGGGGGAGCAATACAGAGACCCAGTACTTC
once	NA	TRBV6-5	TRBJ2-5	CASETGTRLIETQYF	TGTGCCAGTGAAACAGGGACCCGTCTGATAGAGACCCAGTACTTC
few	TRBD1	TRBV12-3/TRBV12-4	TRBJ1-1	CASRTGGGTEAFF	TGTGCCAGCAGGACAGGGGGAGGCACTGAAGCTTTCTTT
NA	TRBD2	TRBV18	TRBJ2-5	CASSWQQREGGETQYF	TGTGCCAGCTCATGGCAGCAGCGGGAGGGAGGTGAGACCCAGTACTTC
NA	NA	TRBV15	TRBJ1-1	CATSRTANTEAFF	TGTGCCACCAGCAGAACAGCAAACACTGAAGCTTTCTTT
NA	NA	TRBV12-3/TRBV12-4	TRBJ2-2	CASSYRGPGELFF	TGTGCCAGCAGTTATCGGGGTCCCGGGGAGCTGTTTTTT
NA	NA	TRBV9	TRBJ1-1	CASSVGPENTEAFF	TGTGCCAGCAGCGTAGGGCCAGAAAACACTGAAGCTTTCTTT
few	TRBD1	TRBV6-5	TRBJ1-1	CASRVGQLNTEAFF	TGTGCCAGCAGAGTGGGACAGTTAAACACTGAAGCTTTCTTT
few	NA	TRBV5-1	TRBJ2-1	CASSLGGSSYNEQFF	TGCGCCAGCAGCTTGGGGGGCAGCTCCTACAATGAGCAGTTCTTC
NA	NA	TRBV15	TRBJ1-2	CATSRDGQANYGYTF	TGTGCCACCAGCAGGGACGGACAAGCTAACTATGGCTACACCTTC
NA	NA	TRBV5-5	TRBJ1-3	CASSLGPGSGNTIYF	TGTGCCAGCAGCTTGGGCCCGGGTTCTGGAAACACCATATATTTT
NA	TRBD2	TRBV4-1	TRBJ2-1	CASSQYTSDEQFF	TGCGCCAGCAGCCAGTATACTAGCGATGAGCAGTTCTTC
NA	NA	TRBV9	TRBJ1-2	CASTTGRGIRGYTF	TGTGCCAGCACCACCGGACGGGGAATTAGGGGCTACACCTTC
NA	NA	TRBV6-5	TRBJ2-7	CASSYVGSSYEQYF	TGTGCCAGCAGCTACGTGGGGAGCTCCTACGAGCAGTACTTC
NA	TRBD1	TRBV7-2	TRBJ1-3	CASSVTGGGGNTIYF	TGTGCCAGCAGCGTTACAGGGGGCGGTGGAAACACCATATATTTT
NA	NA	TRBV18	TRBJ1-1	CASSPTSGGTEAFF	TGTGCCAGCTCACCGACAAGCGGCGGGACTGAAGCTTTCTTT
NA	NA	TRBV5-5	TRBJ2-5	CASSLVGLGRKETQYF	TGTGCCAGCAGCTTGGTGGGCTTGGGCAGAAAAGAGACCCAGTACTTC
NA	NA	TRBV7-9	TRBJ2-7	CASSLQSGEDEQYF	TGTGCCAGCAGCTTACAGTCCGGGGAGGACGAGCAGTACTTC
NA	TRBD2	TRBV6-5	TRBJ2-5	CATGTSGSYQETQYF	TGTGCCACCGGGACTAGCGGATCGTACCAAGAGACCCAGTACTTC
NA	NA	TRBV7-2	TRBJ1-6	CASTTGQHNSPLHF	TGTGCCAGTACGACGGGACAACATAATTCACCCCTCCACTTT
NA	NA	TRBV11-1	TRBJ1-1	CASTKDRQNTEAFF	TGTGCCAGCACCAAAGACAGACAGAACACTGAAGCTTTCTTT
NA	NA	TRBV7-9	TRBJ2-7	CASSHSYEQYF	TGTGCCAGCAGCCACTCGTACGAGCAGTACTTC
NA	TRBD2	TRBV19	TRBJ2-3	CASSMPQREATDTQYF	TGTGCCAGTAGTATGCCCCAGCGGGAGGCCACAGATACGCAGTATTTT
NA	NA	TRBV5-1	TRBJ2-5	CASSLSLETQYF	TGCGCCAGCAGCTTGTCCCTAGAGACCCAGTACTTC
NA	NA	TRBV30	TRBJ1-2	CAWSVPPGRGHGYTF	TGTGCCTGGAGTGTACCCCCAGGCAGGGGCCATGGCTACACCTTC
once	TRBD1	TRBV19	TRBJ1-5	CASTVDRGLNQPQHF	TGTGCCAGTACCGTGGACAGGGGGTTGAATCAGCCCCAGCATTTT
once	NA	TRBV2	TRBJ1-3	CASSEEQGNTIYF	TGTGCCAGCAGTGAAGAACAAGGAAACACCATATATTTT
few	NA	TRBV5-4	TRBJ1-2	CASSERRYGYTF	TGTGCCAGCAGCGAGAGGCGCTATGGCTACACCTTC
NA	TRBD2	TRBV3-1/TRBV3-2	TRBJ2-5	CASSSFSGGQNQETQYF	TGTGCCAGCAGCTCCTTTAGCGGGGGGCAAAATCAAGAGACCCAGTACTTC
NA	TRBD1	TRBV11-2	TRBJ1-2	CASSLGDRGLRGYTF	TGTGCCAGCAGCTTGGGGGACAGGGGGCTTCGAGGCTACACCTTC
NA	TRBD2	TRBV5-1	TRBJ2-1	CASRTSGTYNEQFF	TGCGCCAGCAGGACTAGCGGGACCTACAATGAGCAGTTCTTC
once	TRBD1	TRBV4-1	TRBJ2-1	CASTIGMTGSYNEQFF	TGCGCCAGCACCATAGGAATGACAGGGTCCTACAATGAGCAGTTCTTC
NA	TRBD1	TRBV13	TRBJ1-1	CASSLEGGQEAFF	TGTGCCAGCAGCTTAGAAGGGGGACAGGAAGCTTTCTTT
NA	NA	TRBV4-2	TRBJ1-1	CASSREGGTEAFF	TGTGCCAGCAGCCGCGAGGGGGGGACTGAAGCTTTCTTT
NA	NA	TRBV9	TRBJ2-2	CASSVVAPNTGELFF	TGTGCCAGCAGCGTAGTGGCTCCGAACACCGGGGAGCTGTTTTTT
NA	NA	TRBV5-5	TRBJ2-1	CASSFGVVSDEQFF	TGTGCCAGCAGCTTCGGGGTTGTGTCGGATGAGCAGTTCTTC
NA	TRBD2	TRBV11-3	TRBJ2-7	CASQRAGTRSYEQYF	TGTGCCAGCCAACGAGCCGGGACTAGGTCCTACGAGCAGTACTTC
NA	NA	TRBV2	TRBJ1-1	CASSEAPNGGNTEAFF	TGTGCCAGCAGCGAGGCCCCCAATGGAGGGAACACTGAAGCTTTCTTT
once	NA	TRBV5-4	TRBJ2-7	CASSLFGRGSYEQYF	TGTGCCAGCAGCTTGTTTGGCAGGGGCTCCTACGAGCAGTACTTC
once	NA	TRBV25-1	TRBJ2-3	CASQEGLDTDTQYF	TGTGCCAGCCAAGAGGGACTGGATACAGATACGCAGTATTTT
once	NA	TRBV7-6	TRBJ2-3	CASSLGGPFGDTQYF	TGTGCCAGCAGCCTGGGGGGGCCATTTGGAGATACGCAGTATTTT
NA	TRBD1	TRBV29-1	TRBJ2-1	CSVEHRDRRLAEQFF	TGCAGCGTTGAACACCGGGACAGGAGGCTTGCTGAGCAGTTCTTC
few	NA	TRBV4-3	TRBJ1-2	CASSQERNYGYTF	TGCGCCAGCAGCCAAGAACGGAACTATGGCTACACCTTC
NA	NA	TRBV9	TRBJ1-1	CASSPPPVNTEAFF	TGTGCCAGCAGCCCCCCTCCGGTGAACACTGAAGCTTTCTTT
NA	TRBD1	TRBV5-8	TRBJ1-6	CASTRSRGLNSPLHF	TGTGCCAGCACCCGGTCCAGGGGGCTCAATTCACCCCTCCACTTT
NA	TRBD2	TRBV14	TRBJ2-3	CASSRTSRLAGGTNTQYF	TGTGCCAGCAGCCGGACAAGTCGACTAGCGGGGGGGACTAATACGCAGTATTTT
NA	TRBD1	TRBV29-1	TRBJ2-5	CSVHRGLETQYF	TGCAGCGTCCACAGGGGTTTGGAGACCCAGTACTTC
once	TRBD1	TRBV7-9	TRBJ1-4	CASSLGQGVDSEKLFF	TGTGCCAGCAGCTTAGGACAGGGGGTTGATAGTGAAAAACTGTTTTTT